The rows below give T cell receptor beta chains drawn from one sample of a study of CD8 T cells in Susac syndrome. TCRdb analysed the immunoSEQ multiplex PCR reads with MiXCR anew, one entry per CDR3 protein. The sample has 150,000 to 200,000 distinct CDR3 sequences; 90% to 95% are singletons. The specimen was CD4+ T cells from PBMCs. These receptors were collected from a human donor in good health. CDR3s include the opening cysteine and the closing phenylalanine or tryptophan. Fields, in order: D gene, V gene, J gene, clone size, CDR3 protein, CDR3 DNA. A D gene is named only where the DNA matches it firmly. Not all rows give a size; the values are once, few, many and, for expanded clones, a class.

>NA|TRBV30|TRBJ2-6|NA
CAWGGPGANVLTF
TGTGCCTGGGGTGGACCTGGGGCCAACGTCCTGACTTTC
>NA|TRBV3-1|TRBJ2-4|NA
CASSQWDLSGVSGKNIQYF
TGTGCCAGCAGCCAATGGGACCTAAGTGGAGTCAGTGGCAAAAACATTCAGTACTTC
>NA|TRBV11-2|TRBJ1-5|NA
CASSVGRNQPQHF
TGTGCCAGCAGCGTCGGGAGGAATCAGCCCCAGCATTTT
>NA|TRBV6-5|TRBJ1-1|few
CASSYGRQGIKTEAFF
TGTGCCAGCAGTTACGGTCGGCAGGGGATTAAAACTGAAGCTTTCTTT
>TRBD1|TRBV11-2|TRBJ2-7|NA
CASSFPSGQGRNEQYF
TGTGCCAGCAGCTTCCCCTCGGGACAGGGGAGGAACGAGCAGTACTTC
>TRBD2|TRBV5-4|TRBJ2-5|NA
CASSWEGLRQYF
TGTGCCAGCAGCTGGGAGGGACTACGGCAGTACTTC
>TRBD1|TRBV6-5|TRBJ1-5|NA
CASSYWGLGTGGSGNQPQHF
TGTGCCAGCAGTTATTGGGGATTAGGAACAGGGGGGAGCGGCAATCAGCCCCAGCATTTT
>NA|TRBV2|TRBJ2-7|NA
CASSINEQYF
TGTGCCAGCAGTATAAACGAGCAGTACTTC
>NA|TRBV29-1|TRBJ2-3|NA
CSVERGLGDTQYF
TGCAGCGTTGAGCGGGGGCTGGGAGATACGCAGTATTTT
>NA|TRBV5-6|TRBJ1-6|NA
CASSLVQGGSPLHF
TGTGCCAGCAGCTTGGTTCAGGGAGGCTCACCCCTCCACTTT
>TRBD1|TRBV13|TRBJ2-1|NA
CASSLRDSSYNEQFF
TGTGCCAGCAGCTTAAGGGACAGCTCCTACAATGAGCAGTTCTTC
>NA|TRBV2|TRBJ1-2|NA
CASRGSGDYGYTF
TGTGCCAGCAGGGGCAGCGGGGACTATGGCTACACCTTC
>TRBD1|TRBV28|TRBJ1-2|NA
CATAGQGSSYGYTF
TGTGCCACCGCGGGACAGGGGTCGAGCTATGGCTACACCTTC
>NA|TRBV7-2|TRBJ1-3|NA
CASSFGVGNTIYF
TGTGCCAGCAGCTTTGGGGTGGGAAACACCATATATTTT
>TRBD1|TRBV4-2|TRBJ1-2|NA
CASSQDWTGTGYTF
TGTGCCAGCAGCCAAGATTGGACAGGGACTGGCTACACCTTC
>NA|TRBV13|TRBJ2-2|NA
CASNSGANTGELFF
TGTGCCAGCAACTCGGGAGCGAACACCGGGGAGCTGTTTTTT
>NA|TRBV5-1|TRBJ1-6|NA
CASSGNYNSPLHF
TGCGCCAGCAGCGGGAATTATAATTCACCCCTCCACTTT
>NA|TRBV7-2|TRBJ1-5|NA
CASSEGGASQPQHF
TGTGCCAGCAGCGAGGGGGGGGCGAGTCAGCCCCAGCATTTT
>NA|TRBV18|TRBJ2-6|NA
CASSPRESSGANVLTF
TGTGCCAGCTCACCACGAGAAAGCTCTGGGGCCAACGTCCTGACTTTC
>NA|TRBV7-9|TRBJ2-5|NA
CASSLGPGPPGETQYF
TGTGCCAGCAGCTTAGGCCCCGGCCCGCCCGGGGAGACCCAGTACTTC
>TRBD1|TRBV3-1|TRBJ1-2|once
CASSQDRGNYGYTF
TGTGCCAGCAGCCAGGACAGGGGTAACTATGGCTACACCTTC
>TRBD1|TRBV29-1|TRBJ1-6|once
CSVRDRGSYNSPLHF
TGCAGCGTTCGGGACAGGGGCTCCTATAATTCACCCCTCCACTTT
>NA|TRBV5-4|TRBJ1-1|NA
CASSPGRETEAFF
TGTGCCAGCAGCCCTGGACGGGAGACTGAAGCTTTCTTT
>NA|TRBV20-1|TRBJ2-5|once
CSGDGGGLETQYF
TGCAGTGGGGATGGGGGGGGCTTGGAGACCCAGTACTTC
>NA|TRBV30|TRBJ2-3|NA
CAWAVLDSAQYF
TGTGCCTGGGCCGTGTTAGATTCGGCGCAGTATTTT
>TRBD1|TRBV12-3/TRBV12-4|TRBJ2-7|once
CASSPETGSSYEQYF
TGTGCCAGCAGCCCCGAGACAGGGAGCTCCTACGAGCAGTACTTC
>TRBD1|TRBV19|TRBJ2-5|NA
CASRLDREETQYF
TGTGCCAGTAGACTCGACAGGGAAGAGACCCAGTACTTC
>TRBD1|TRBV6-5|TRBJ2-7|NA
CASSYTIPGQVSYEQYF
TGTGCCAGCAGTTATACTATCCCGGGACAGGTTTCCTACGAGCAGTACTTC
>NA|TRBV5-4|TRBJ1-1|NA
CASSPDHTGIEAFF
TGTGCCAGCAGCCCCGATCACACAGGGATTGAAGCTTTCTTT
>TRBD2|TRBV9|TRBJ2-2|NA
CASSRFSGGGGTGELFF
TGTGCCAGCAGCCGTTTTAGCGGGGGCGGTGGCACCGGGGAGCTGTTTTTT
>NA|TRBV2|TRBJ1-1|NA
CASSEQGEGYTEAFF
TGTGCCAGCAGTGAACAAGGCGAAGGCTACACTGAAGCTTTCTTT
>NA|TRBV20-1|TRBJ2-2|NA
CSAREPGTGELFF
TGCAGTGCTAGAGAACCGGGCACCGGGGAGCTGTTTTTT
>TRBD2|TRBV5-4|TRBJ2-2|NA
CASSLASGVNTGELFF
TGTGCCAGCAGCTTGGCTAGCGGGGTGAACACCGGGGAGCTGTTTTTT
>NA|TRBV10-3|TRBJ2-7|NA
CAISESGPYEQYF
TGTGCCATCAGTGAGTCGGGGCCCTACGAGCAGTACTTC
>NA|TRBV20-1|TRBJ2-5|NA
CSARLPGETQYF
TGCAGTGCTAGATTGCCTGGGGAGACCCAGTACTTC
>TRBD2|TRBV7-3|TRBJ2-3|few
CASSLGRGGRTDTQYF
TGTGCCAGCAGCTTAGGTCGGGGGGGCAGGACAGATACGCAGTATTTT
>TRBD1|TRBV5-1|TRBJ2-5|NA
CASTIPGTGVETQYF
TGCGCCAGCACGATACCCGGGACAGGGGTTGAGACCCAGTACTTC
>NA|TRBV5-1|TRBJ2-3|NA
CASSFGQGQDTQYF
TGCGCCAGCAGCTTCGGGCAGGGTCAAGATACGCAGTATTTT
>TRBD1|TRBV3-1|TRBJ2-1|NA
CASSSRLKRGPSYNEQFF
TGTGCCAGCAGCTCACGATTGAAGAGGGGGCCTTCCTACAATGAGCAGTTCTTC
>TRBD2|TRBV11-2|TRBJ2-5|NA
CASSFGGAGTKTQYF
TGTGCCAGCAGCTTCGGGGGGGCCGGGACGAAGACCCAGTACTTC
>NA|TRBV2|TRBJ2-5|NA
CASSDDWGAETQYF
TGTGCCAGCAGTGATGATTGGGGGGCCGAGACCCAGTACTTC
>NA|TRBV6-5|TRBJ2-5|NA
CASSYSGGEKAQYF
TGTGCCAGCAGTTACTCTGGAGGGGAGAAGGCCCAGTACTTC
>TRBD2|TRBV5-4|TRBJ2-5|NA
CASSLRLAGVETQYF
TGTGCCAGCAGCTTGAGACTAGCGGGGGTGGAGACCCAGTACTTC
>TRBD1|TRBV29-1|TRBJ1-1|NA
CSVDMPGGGEAEAFF
TGCAGCGTTGATATGCCAGGGGGAGGAGAGGCGGAAGCTTTCTTT
>TRBD2|TRBV24-1|TRBJ2-1|NA
CATSESYGGSYNEQFF
TGTGCCACCAGTGAAAGTTACGGGGGGTCCTACAATGAGCAGTTCTTC
>TRBD1|TRBV7-9|TRBJ1-5|NA
CASSQYGQAPQHF
TGTGCCAGCAGCCAATACGGACAGGCGCCCCAGCATTTT
>TRBD2|TRBV9|TRBJ2-1|once
CASSISGPSGMNGEQFF
TGTGCCAGCAGCATCTCGGGGCCTAGCGGGATGAACGGTGAGCAGTTCTTC
>TRBD1|TRBV15|TRBJ2-1|NA
CATSRDGTAYNEQFF
TGTGCCACCAGCAGAGATGGGACAGCATACAATGAGCAGTTCTTC